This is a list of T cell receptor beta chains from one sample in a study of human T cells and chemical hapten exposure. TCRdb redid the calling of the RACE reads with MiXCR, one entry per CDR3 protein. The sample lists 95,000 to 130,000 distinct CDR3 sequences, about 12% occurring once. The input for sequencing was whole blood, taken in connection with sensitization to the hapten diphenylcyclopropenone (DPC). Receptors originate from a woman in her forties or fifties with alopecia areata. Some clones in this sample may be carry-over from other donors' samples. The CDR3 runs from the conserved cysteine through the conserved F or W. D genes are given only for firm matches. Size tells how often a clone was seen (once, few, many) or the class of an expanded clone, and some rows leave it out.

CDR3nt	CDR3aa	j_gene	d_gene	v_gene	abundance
TGCGCCAGCAGCCAAACGGGAAGCTCCTATAATTCACCCCTCCACTTT	CASSQTGSSYNSPLHF	TRBJ1-6	NA	TRBV4-3	few
TGTGCCAGCACTAACCTCCCTGGGGTGCGAACTGAAGCTTTCTTT	CASTNLPGVRTEAFF	TRBJ1-1	NA	TRBV6-1	few
TGCAGTGCTAGACCAGCGGACAGGGGCCCCTATGGCTACACCTTC	CSARPADRGPYGYTF	TRBJ1-2	TRBD1	TRBV20-1	few
TGTGCCAGCAGCCAAGTCACGACTGACTATGGCTACACCTTC	CASSQVTTDYGYTF	TRBJ1-2	NA	TRBV3-1	few
TGTGCCAGCAGCGAGACTAGCGGGTTTCCCTCTGGGGCCAACGTCCTGACTTTC	CASSETSGFPSGANVLTF	TRBJ2-6	TRBD2	TRBV7-2	NA
TGCGCCAGCAGTTTAAACCCGGGACAGGGTAATTCACCCCTCCACTTT	CASSLNPGQGNSPLHF	TRBJ1-6	TRBD1	TRBV4-1	few
TGTGCCAGCAGCCCCCCCCTCTATCCGGGACAGGGTACTTCTGGGGCCAACGTCCTGACTTTC	CASSPPLYPGQGTSGANVLTF	TRBJ2-6	TRBD1	TRBV11-2	many
TGTGCCAGCAGCTTCGACACTTCTTTCTCTGGAAACACCATATATTTT	CASSFDTSFSGNTIYF	TRBJ1-3	NA	TRBV11-1	few
TGTGCCAGCAGCCCCCAGGCGGGGGGGCCAGATACGCAGTATTTT	CASSPQAGGPDTQYF	TRBJ2-3	TRBD2	TRBV14	many
TGTGCCACCGCCCCTGGGGCCAACGTCCTGACTTTC	CATAPGANVLTF	TRBJ2-6	NA	TRBV7-9	few
TGCAGTGCTAGCGGACTGGTAATCACAGATACGCAGTATTTT	CSASGLVITDTQYF	TRBJ2-3	NA	TRBV20-1	NA
TGTGCCAGCAGCAAAACGGGACAAAACAATGAGCAGTTCTTC	CASSKTGQNNEQFF	TRBJ2-1	NA	TRBV21-1	NA
TGTGCCAGCTCACCCCAAGGCCAGAACACTGAAGCTTTCTTT	CASSPQGQNTEAFF	TRBJ1-1	NA	TRBV18	many
TGTGCCAGCTCACCACCGTTAGGGACTAACTATGGCTACACCTTC	CASSPPLGTNYGYTF	TRBJ1-2	NA	TRBV18	few
TGCGCCAGCAGCTACCGACAGGGGGCAAGCGTCGAGACCCAGTACTTC	CASSYRQGASVETQYF	TRBJ2-5	TRBD1	TRBV5-1	few
TGCAGCGTCGCCGACAGGGGGCAATCCTACGAGCAGTACTTC	CSVADRGQSYEQYF	TRBJ2-7	TRBD1	TRBV29-1	many
TGTGCCAGCAGCCCTAGCGGGGGGTCGCACAATGAGCAGTTCTTC	CASSPSGGSHNEQFF	TRBJ2-1	TRBD2	TRBV7-2	many
TGTGCCAGCAGCGCCCTGGGCGGGGGCAATGAGCAGTTCTTC	CASSALGGGNEQFF	TRBJ2-1	TRBD2	TRBV11-2	few
TGTGCCAGCAGCAAAGCTTTGGAGGAAAGGGGGTACACTGAAGCTTTCTTT	CASSKALEERGYTEAFF	TRBJ1-1	NA	TRBV21-1	NA
TGTGCCAGCAGCCCCGTTCTCGCGAACACCGGGGAGCTGTTTTTT	CASSPVLANTGELFF	TRBJ2-2	NA	TRBV7-2	few